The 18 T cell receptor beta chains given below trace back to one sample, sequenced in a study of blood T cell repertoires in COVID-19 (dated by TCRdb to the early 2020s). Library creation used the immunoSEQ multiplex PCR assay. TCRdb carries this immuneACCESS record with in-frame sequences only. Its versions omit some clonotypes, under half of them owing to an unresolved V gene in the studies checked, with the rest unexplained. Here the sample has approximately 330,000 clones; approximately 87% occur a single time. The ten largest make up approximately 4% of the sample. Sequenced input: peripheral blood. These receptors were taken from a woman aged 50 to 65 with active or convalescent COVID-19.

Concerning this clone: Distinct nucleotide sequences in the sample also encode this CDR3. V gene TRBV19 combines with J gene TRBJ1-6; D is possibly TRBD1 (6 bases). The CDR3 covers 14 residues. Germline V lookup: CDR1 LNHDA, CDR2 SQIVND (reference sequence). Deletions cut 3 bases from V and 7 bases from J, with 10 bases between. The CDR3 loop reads CASSIRTENSPLHF. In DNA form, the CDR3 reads TGTGCCAGTAGTATTCGGACAGAAAATTCACCCCTCCACTTT.

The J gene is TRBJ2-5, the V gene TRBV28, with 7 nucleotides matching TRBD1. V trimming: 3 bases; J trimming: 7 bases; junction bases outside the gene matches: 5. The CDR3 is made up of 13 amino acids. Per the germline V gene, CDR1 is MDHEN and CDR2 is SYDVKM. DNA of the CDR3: TGTGCCAGCAGTTTGGGACAGACGGGGACCCAGTACTTC. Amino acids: CASSLGQTGTQYF.

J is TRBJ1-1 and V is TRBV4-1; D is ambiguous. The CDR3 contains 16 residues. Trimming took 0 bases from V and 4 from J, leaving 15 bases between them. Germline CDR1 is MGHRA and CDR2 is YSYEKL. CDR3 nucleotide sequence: TGCGCCAGCAGCCAAGATCATTCAGGCTGGGCCACTGAAGCTTTCTTT. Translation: CASSQDHSGWATEAFF.

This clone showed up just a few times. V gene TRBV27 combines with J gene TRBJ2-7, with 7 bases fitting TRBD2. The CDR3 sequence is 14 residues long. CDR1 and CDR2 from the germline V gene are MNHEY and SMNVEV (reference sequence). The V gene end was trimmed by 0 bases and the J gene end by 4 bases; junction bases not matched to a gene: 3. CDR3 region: CASSLSPSGYEQYF. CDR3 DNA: TGTGCCAGCAGTTTATCGCCTAGCGGATACGAGCAGTACTTC.

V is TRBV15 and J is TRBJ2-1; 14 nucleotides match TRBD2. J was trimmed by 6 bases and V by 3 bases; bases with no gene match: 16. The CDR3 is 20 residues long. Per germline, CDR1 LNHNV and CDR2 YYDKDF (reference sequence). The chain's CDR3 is CATSSSPPRLGTSGGNEQFF. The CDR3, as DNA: TGTGCCACCAGCAGTTCACCCCCCCGACTGGGGACTAGCGGGGGCAATGAGCAGTTCTTC. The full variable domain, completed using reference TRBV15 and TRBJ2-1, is DAMVIQNPRYQVTQFGKPVTLSCSQTLNHNVMYWYQQKSSQAPKLLFHYYDKDFNNEADTPDNFQSRRPNTSFCFLDIRSPGLGDTAMYLCATSSSPPRLGTSGGNEQFFGPGTRLTVL.

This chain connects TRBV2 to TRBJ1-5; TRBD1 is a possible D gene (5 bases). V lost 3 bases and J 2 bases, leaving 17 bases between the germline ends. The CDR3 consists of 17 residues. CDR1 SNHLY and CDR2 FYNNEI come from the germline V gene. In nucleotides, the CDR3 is TGTGCCAGCAGTGACCGCAGATGGGGCTCGGGCAATCAGCCCCAGCATTTT. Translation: CASSDRRWGSGNQPQHF.

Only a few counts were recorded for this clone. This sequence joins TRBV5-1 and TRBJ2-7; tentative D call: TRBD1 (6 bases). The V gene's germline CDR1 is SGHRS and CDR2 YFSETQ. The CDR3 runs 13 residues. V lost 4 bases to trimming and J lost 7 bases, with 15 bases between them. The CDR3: CASSPQGSWEQYF. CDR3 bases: TGCGCCAGCAGCCCGCAGGGGAGCTGGGAGCAGTACTTC.

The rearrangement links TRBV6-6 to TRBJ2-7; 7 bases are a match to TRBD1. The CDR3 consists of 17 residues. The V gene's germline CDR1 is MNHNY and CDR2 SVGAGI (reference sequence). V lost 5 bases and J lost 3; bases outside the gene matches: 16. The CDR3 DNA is TGTGCCAGCAGTCACGCCGGGACAGCCAAGGGGGACTACGAGCAGTACTTC. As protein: CASSHAGTAKGDYEQYF.

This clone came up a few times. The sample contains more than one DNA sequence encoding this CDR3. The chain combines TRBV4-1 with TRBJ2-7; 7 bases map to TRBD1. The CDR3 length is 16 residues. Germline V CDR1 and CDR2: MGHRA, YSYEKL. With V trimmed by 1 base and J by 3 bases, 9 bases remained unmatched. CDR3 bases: TGCGCCAGCAGCCAAGCTTTGGCAGGGGGTAGCTACGAGCAGTACTTC. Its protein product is CASSQALAGGSYEQYF.

CDR3 sequence reads: CASSLAKVAGARRSTDTQYF. Here the CDR3 DNA reads TGTGCCAGCAGCCTCGCCAAGGTAGCGGGAGCTCGGCGTAGCACAGATACGCAGTATTTT. The chain carries TRBV7-4 and TRBJ2-3; 9 positions agree with TRBD2. The CDR3 is 20 residues long. Germline loops: CDR1 SGHVT, CDR2 SQSDAQ. The V segment lost 5 bases and the J segment 0 bases; nucleotides outside the gene matches: 18.

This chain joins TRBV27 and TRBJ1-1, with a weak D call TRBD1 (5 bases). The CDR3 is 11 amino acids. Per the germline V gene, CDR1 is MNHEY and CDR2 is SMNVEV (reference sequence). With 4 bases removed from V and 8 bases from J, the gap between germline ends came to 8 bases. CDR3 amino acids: CASSYGAEAFF. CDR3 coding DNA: TGTGCCAGCAGTTATGGGGCCGAAGCTTTCTTT.

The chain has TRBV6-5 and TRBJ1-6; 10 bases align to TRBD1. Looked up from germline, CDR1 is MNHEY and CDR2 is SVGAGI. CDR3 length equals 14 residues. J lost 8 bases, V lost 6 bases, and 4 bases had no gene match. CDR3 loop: CASRKGQGHSPLHF. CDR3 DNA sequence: TGTGCCAGCAGGAAGGGACAGGGGCATTCACCCCTCCACTTT.

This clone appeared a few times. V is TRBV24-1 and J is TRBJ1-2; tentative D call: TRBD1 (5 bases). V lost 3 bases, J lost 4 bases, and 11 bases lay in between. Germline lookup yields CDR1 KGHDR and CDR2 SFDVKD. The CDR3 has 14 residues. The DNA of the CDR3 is TGTGCCACCAGTGATCCGACAGTCACCTATGGCTACACCTTC. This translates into CATSDPTVTYGYTF.

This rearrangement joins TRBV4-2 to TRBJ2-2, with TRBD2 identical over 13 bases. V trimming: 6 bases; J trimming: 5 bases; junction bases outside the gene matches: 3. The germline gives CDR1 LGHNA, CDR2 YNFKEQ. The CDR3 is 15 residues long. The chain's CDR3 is CASRGLAGRTGELFF. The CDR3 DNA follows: TGTGCCAGCAGGGGACTAGCGGGAAGGACCGGGGAGCTGTTTTTT.

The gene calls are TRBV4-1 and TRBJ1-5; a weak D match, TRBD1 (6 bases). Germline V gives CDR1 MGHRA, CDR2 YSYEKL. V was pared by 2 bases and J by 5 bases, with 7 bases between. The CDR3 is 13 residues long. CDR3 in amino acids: CASSQPGDQPQHF. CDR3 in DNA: TGCGCCAGCAGCCAACCAGGGGATCAGCCCCAGCATTTT.

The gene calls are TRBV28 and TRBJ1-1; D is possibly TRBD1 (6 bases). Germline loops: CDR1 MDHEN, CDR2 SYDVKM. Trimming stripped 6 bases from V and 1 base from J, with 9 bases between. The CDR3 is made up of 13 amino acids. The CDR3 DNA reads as TGTGCCAGCAGACCGGGACAGAACACTGAAGCTTTCTTT. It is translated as CASRPGQNTEAFF. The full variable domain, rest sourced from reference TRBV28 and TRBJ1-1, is DVKVTQSSRYLVKRTGEKVFLECVQDMDHENMFWYRQDPGLGLRLIYFSYDVKMKEKGDIPEGYSVSREKKERFSLILESASTNQTSMYLCASRPGQNTEAFFGQGTRLTVV.

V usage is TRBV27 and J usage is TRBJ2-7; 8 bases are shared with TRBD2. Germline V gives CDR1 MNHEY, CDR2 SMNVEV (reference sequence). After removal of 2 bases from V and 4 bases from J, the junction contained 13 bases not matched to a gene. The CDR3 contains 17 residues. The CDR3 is CASSLGSRVSGKYEQYF. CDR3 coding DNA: TGTGCCAGCAGTTTAGGGAGTCGGGTTAGCGGGAAGTACGAGCAGTACTTC.

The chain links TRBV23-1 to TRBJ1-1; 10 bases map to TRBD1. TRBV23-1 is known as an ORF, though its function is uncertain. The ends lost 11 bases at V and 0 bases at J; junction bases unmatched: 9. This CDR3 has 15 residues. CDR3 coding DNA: TGCGCCGTACCGGGACAGGGGATTATGAACACTGAAGCTTTCTTT. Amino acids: CAVPGQGIMNTEAFF.